The clone carrying this TCR beta chain was seen only a few times. TCRdb redid the calling of the 5' RACE reads with MiXCR, one entry per CDR3 protein. The sample shows about 110,000 distinct CDR3 sequences, roughly a sixth of them seen only once. Trimming took 7 bases from V and 5 from J, leaving 3 bases between them. The CDR3 contains 10 residues. The source of the sample is a study of T-cell memory formation after mild COVID-19. Study-wide context: There were largely donor-specific TCR clusters.

The sequence was collected from a man younger than 30 who had mild COVID-19 (a few samples of this study predate the infection). Cell type and time point are not known. The chain recombines TRBV6-7 with TRBJ2-1; D unclear. TRBV6-7 is an open reading frame whose function is uncertain. Sequenced: PBMCs or a T cell subset sorted from them (not recorded which). The CDR3, as DNA: TGTGCCAGCAAAGACAATGAGCAGTTCTTC. Translation: CASKDNEQFF.